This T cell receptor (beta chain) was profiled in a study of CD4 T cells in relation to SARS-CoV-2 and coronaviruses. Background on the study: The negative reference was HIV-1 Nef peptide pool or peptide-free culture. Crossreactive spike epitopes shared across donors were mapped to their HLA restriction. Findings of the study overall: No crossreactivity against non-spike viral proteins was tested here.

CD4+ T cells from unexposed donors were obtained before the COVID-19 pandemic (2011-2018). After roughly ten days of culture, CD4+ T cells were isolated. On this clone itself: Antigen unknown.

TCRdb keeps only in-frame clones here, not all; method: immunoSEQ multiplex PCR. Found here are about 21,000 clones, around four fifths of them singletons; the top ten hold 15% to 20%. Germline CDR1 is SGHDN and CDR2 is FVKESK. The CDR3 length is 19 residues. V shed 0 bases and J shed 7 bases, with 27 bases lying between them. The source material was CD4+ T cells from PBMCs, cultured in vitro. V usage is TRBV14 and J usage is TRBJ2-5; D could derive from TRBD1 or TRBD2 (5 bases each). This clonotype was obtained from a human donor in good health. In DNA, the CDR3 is TGTGCCAGCAGCCAAGATCCCCCGAGCCAGGTGGGAGTGAGGGGGACCCAGTACTTC. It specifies CASSQDPPSQVGVRGTQYF. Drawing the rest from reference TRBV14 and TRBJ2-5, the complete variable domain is EAGVTQFPSHSVIEKGQTVTLRCDPISGHDNLYWYRRVMGKEIKFLLHFVKESKQDESGMPNNRFLAERTGGTYSTLKVQPAELEDSGVYFCASSQDPPSQVGVRGTQYFGPGTRLLVL.